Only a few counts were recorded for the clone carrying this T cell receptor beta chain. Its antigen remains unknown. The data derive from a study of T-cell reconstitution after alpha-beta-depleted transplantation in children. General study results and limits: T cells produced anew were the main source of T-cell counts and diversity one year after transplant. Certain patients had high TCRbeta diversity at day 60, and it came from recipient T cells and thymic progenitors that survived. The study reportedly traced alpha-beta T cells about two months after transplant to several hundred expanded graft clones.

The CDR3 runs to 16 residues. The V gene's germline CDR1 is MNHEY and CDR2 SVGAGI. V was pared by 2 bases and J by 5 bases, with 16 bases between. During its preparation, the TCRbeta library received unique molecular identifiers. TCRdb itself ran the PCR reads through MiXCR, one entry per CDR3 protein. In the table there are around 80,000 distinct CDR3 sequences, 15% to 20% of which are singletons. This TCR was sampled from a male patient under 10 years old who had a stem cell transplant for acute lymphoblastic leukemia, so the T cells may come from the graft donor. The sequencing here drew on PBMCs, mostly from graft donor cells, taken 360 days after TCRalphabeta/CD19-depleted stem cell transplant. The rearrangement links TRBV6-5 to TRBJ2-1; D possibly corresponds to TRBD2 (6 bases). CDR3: CASSYPRLAINNEQFF. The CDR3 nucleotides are TGTGCCAGCAGTTACCCCAGGCTAGCGATAAACAATGAGCAGTTCTTC.